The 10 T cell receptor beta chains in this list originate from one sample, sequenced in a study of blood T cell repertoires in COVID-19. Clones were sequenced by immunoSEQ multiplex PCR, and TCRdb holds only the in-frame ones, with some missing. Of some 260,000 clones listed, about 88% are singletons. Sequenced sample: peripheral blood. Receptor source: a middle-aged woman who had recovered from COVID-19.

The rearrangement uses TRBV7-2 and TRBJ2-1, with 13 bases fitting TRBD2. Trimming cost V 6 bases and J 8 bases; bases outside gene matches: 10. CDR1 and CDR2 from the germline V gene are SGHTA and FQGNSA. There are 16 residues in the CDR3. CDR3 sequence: CASRPPGLAGRDEQFF. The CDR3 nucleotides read TGTGCCAGCAGACCACCGGGACTAGCGGGAAGGGATGAGCAGTTCTTC. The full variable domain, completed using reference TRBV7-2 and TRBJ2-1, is GAGVSQSPSNKVTEKGKDVELRCDPISGHTALYWYRQSLGQGLEFLIYFQGNSAPDKSGLPSDRFSAERTGGSVSTLTIQRTQQEDSAVYLCASRPPGLAGRDEQFFGPGTRLTVL.

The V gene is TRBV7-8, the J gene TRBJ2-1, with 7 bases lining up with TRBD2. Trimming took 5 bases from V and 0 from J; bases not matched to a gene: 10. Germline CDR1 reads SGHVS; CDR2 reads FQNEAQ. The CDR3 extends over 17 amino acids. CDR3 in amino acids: CASSPPGGGSSYNEQFF. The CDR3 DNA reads TGTGCCAGCAGCCCCCCGGGCGGCGGGAGCTCCTACAATGAGCAGTTCTTC. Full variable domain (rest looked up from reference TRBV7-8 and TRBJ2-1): GAGVSQSPRYKVAKRGQDVALRCDPISGHVSLFWYQQALGQGPEFLTYFQNEAQLDKSGLPSDRFFAERPEGSVSTLKIQRTQQEDSAVYLCASSPPGGGSSYNEQFFGPGTRLTVL.

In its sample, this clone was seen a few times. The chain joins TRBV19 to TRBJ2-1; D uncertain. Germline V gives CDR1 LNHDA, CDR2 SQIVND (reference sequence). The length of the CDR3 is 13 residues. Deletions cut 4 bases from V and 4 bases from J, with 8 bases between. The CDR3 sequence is CASSTSRYNEQFF. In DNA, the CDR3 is TGTGCCAGTAGTACGAGTCGGTACAATGAGCAGTTCTTC.

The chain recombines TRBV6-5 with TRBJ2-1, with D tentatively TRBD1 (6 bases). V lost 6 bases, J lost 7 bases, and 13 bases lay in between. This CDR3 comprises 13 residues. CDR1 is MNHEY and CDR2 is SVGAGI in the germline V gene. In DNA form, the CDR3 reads TGTGCCAGCAGATACCTGGGGGCAAATGAGCAGTTCTTC. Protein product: CASRYLGANEQFF.

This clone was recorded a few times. This CDR3 reads CASSPLAGGPYNEQFF. In DNA form, the CDR3 reads TGTGCCAGCAGCCCACTAGCGGGAGGACCCTACAATGAGCAGTTCTTC. The chain carries TRBV6-6 and TRBJ2-1, with TRBD2 matching 12 bases. Germline trimming cut 6 bases from V and 2 bases from J; bases unmatched to any gene: 5. The CDR3 has 16 amino acids. Germline V lookup: CDR1 MNHNY, CDR2 SVGAGI (reference sequence).

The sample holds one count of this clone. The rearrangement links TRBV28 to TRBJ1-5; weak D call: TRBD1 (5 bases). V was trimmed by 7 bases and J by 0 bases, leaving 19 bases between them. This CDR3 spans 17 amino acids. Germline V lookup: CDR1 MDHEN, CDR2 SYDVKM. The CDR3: CASTPLGHRYSNQPQHF. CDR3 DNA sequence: TGTGCCAGCACCCCCCTAGGACACCGATATAGCAATCAGCCCCAGCATTTT.

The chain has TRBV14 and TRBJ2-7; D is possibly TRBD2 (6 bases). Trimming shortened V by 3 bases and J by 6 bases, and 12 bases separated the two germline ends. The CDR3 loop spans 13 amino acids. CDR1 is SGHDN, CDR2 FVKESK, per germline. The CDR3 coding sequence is TGTGCCAGCAGCCAGGGGGGACCCCTCGAGCAGTACTTC. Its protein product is CASSQGGPLEQYF.

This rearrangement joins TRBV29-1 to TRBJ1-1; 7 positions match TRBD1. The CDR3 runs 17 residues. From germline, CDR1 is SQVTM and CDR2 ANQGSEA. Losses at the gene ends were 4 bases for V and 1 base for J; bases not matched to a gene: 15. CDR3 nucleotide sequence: TGCAGCGTTGGTCGAACCCAAAGACAGGGCAGGAACACTGAAGCTTTCTTT. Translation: CSVGRTQRQGRNTEAFF.

DNA of the CDR3: TGTGCCAGCAGCCCGAGAGGACAGGGAGGTCAGCCCCAGCATTTT. Translated: CASSPRGQGGQPQHF. V and J are TRBV7-2 and TRBJ1-5, with TRBD1 matching 8 bases. Germline V CDR1 and CDR2: SGHTA, FQGNSA. V shed 5 bases and J 6 bases; nucleotides not matched to a gene: 9. CDR3 length: 15 amino acids.

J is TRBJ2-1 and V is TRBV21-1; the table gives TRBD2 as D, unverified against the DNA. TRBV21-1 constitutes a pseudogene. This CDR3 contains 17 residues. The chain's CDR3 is CASSKGGSGSPKFGQFF. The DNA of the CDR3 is TGTGCCAGCAGCAAAGGGGGTAGCGGGAGCCCAAAATTCGGGCAGTTCTTC.